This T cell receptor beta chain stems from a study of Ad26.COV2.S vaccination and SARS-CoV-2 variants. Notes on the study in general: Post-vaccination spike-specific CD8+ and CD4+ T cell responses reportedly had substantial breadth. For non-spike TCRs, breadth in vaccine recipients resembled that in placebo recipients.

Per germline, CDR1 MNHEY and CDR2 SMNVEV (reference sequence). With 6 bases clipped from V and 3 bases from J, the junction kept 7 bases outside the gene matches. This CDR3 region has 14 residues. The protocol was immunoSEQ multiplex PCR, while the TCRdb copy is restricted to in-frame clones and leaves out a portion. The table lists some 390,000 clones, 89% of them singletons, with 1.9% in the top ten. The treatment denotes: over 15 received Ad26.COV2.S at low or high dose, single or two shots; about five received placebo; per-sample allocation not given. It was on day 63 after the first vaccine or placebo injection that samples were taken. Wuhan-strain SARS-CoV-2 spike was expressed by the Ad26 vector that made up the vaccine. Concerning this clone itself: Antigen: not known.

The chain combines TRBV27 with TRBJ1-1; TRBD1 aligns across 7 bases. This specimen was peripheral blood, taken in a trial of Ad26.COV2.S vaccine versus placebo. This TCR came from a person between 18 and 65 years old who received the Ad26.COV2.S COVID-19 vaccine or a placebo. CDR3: CASRLTGRYTEAFF. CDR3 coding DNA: TGTGCCAGCAGACTGACAGGGAGATACACTGAAGCTTTCTTT.